Presented here are 5 T cell receptor beta chains from one specimen sequenced in a study of shared clonotypes between healthy human individuals. CD45RO-negative CD8 cells positively selected for CCR7 made up the naive population, which excluded terminally differentiated effector memory CD45RA+ cells. The protocol was immunoSEQ multiplex PCR, while the TCRdb copy is restricted to in-frame clones and leaves out a portion. The sample includes 550,000 to 750,000 clones, just over 90% of them seen just once. The specimen was naive CD8+ T cells sorted from blood. These receptors all come from a man aged 25 to 40 in good health.

V and J are TRBV25-1 and TRBJ1-5, with D unclear. The CDR3 contains 14 residues. Deletions cut 3 bases from V and 1 base from J, with 7 bases between. Germline V gene lookup returns CDR1 MGHDK and CDR2 SYGVNS. CDR3 amino acids: CASSDVLSNQPQHF. The CDR3 DNA sequence: TGTGCCAGCAGTGACGTTCTCAGCAATCAGCCCCAGCATTTT. The full variable domain, rest sourced from reference TRBV25-1 and TRBJ1-5, is EADIYQTPRYLVIGTGKKITLECSQTMGHDKMYWYQQDPGMELHLIHYSYGVNSTEKGDLSSESTVSRIRTEHFPLTLESARPSHTSQYLCASSDVLSNQPQHFGDGTRLSIL.

The V and J genes are TRBV5-1 and TRBJ1-1; 8 bases map to TRBD1. J lost 4 bases, V lost 2 bases, and 4 bases had no gene match. This CDR3 is built from 14 residues. CDR1 is SGHRS and CDR2 is YFSETQ in the germline V gene. CDR3 bases: TGCGCCAGCAGCTTCTCCGGGACAGGCACTGAAGCTTTCTTT. Protein product: CASSFSGTGTEAFF.

The chain joins TRBV7-9 to TRBJ2-1, with D possibly being TRBD2 (6 bases). Germline-derived CDR1 and CDR2 are SEHNR and FQNEAQ (reference sequence). CDR3 size: 14 residues. Between the trimmed V and J ends, which lost 1 base and 7 bases, there was a span of 11 bases. CDR3 in amino acids: CASSLVISGNEQFF. DNA of the CDR3: TGTGCCAGCAGCTTAGTTATTAGCGGAAATGAGCAGTTCTTC. Using reference TRBV7-9 and TRBJ2-1 for the parts outside the CDR3, the full variable domain is DTGVSQNPRHKITKRGQNVTFRCDPISEHNRLYWYRQTLGQGPEFLTYFQNEAQLEKSRLLSDRFSAERPKGSFSTLEIQRTEQGDSAMYLCASSLVISGNEQFFGPGTRLTVL.

The rearrangement joins TRBV10-3 to TRBJ2-3, with 13 bases that match TRBD2. Germline V gene data show CDR1 as ENHRY and CDR2 as SYGVKD. The CDR3 spans 17 residues. V lost 6 bases to trimming and J lost 0 bases; unmatched junction nucleotides: 6. The CDR3 DNA reads as TGTGCCATCAGAGGGACTAGCGGGACCTCTAGCACAGATACGCAGTATTTT. It codes for CAIRGTSGTSSTDTQYF.

The CDR3 sequence: CASSLSGGAIYEQYF. In DNA, the CDR3 is TGTGCCAGCAGCCTGAGCGGGGGGGCTATATACGAGCAGTACTTC. The chain couples TRBV5-5 to TRBJ2-7; 10 bases match TRBD2. V shed 4 bases and J 4 bases; nucleotides not matched to a gene: 8. This CDR3 comprises 15 residues. Germline V CDR1 and CDR2: SGHKS, YYEKEE (reference sequence).